This T cell receptor beta chain was identified during a study of identical twins. Study findings and constraints: Out-of-frame alpha sequences shared by twins showed excess low generation probability. While abundant cord blood beta clonotypes carried fewer insertions, memory repertoires showed no such pattern.

TCRdb passed the 5' RACE reads through MiXCR, listing each CDR3 protein once. This table holds 350,000 or so distinct CDR3 sequences, roughly 9% found once. The CDR3 sequence is 12 residues long. CDR1 is SGHNT and CDR2 is YENEEA in the germline V gene. V was trimmed by 10 bases and J by 4 bases, leaving 11 bases between them. With respect to this clonotype: Antigen unknown.

What was sequenced was naive T cells sorted from blood. This sequence joins TRBV11-3 and TRBJ2-1, with a possible D match to TRBD2 (6 bases). This receptor was obtained from a woman between 45 and 65 years old in good health. For the CDR3, the DNA is TGTGCCACTGGGACTTCGTACAATGAGCAGTTCTTC. Its translation is CATGTSYNEQFF.